This T cell receptor (beta chain) came from a study of T-cell memory formation after mild COVID-19 (dated by TCRdb to about 2021). Turning to the overall study: Most TCR sequence clusters were specific to one of the two donors. In two donors, T-cell clones that expanded and contracted after mild COVID-19 were tracked by sequencing TCRalpha and TCRbeta repertoires over time. Two young, previously healthy adult volunteers made up the cohort, one male and one female.

CDR1 and CDR2 are drawn from the germline V gene: SGHTS, YDEGEE. Compared with germline, V lacks 3 bases and J lacks 2 bases; bases without a gene match: 3. The CDR3 covers 14 residues, taking in both the cysteine and the phenylalanine. Only the CDR3 DNA stays, 42 bases, in frame from base 1. A word on this clonotype: What this receptor recognizes is not known. No base quality information exists; no much larger clone differs at one position.

Study-wide findings and limitations: Whether the second-wave clones peaking on day 37 were SARS-CoV-2 specific was not confirmed. The detection of some responding clones in pre-infection memory suggests that pre-existing cross-reactive memory T cells joined the SARS-CoV-2 response. Clones that contracted from day 15 to 85 showed balanced CD4/CD8 phenotypes, whereas a second wave of clones that expanded from day 15 to 37 leaned towards CD4+. Contracting CD4+ clones appeared mostly in the CM and EM memory subsets, whereas CD8+ clones were enriched in EMRA. The study included only a couple of mild cases, and larger cohorts that include severe cases with pre-infection samples were judged to be necessary.

The run used an Illumina NovaSeq 6000. cDNA libraries for TCRalpha and TCRbeta were prepared by 5'RACE using constant-segment primers, with sample barcodes and unique molecular identifiers added. Trizol reagent was used to extract RNA from every sample. Library amplification was performed in two PCR steps, and a second sample barcode and Illumina TruSeq adapters were introduced in the second step. Sequencing of libraries was performed on an Illumina NovaSeq with 2 x 150 bp paired-end reads. The original methods were these. With migec v1.2.7, reads were demultiplexed and then collapsed into UMI-guided consensus sequences. Using mixcr v2.1.11, UMI consensuses were aligned to TRA and TRB V and J templates and then assembled into clonotypes. Expanded or contracted clonotypes were those called significant by both edgeR and NoisET, with noise models trained on biological replicates. For edgeR calls, a false discovery rate-adjusted p below 0.01 and a log2 fold-change threshold of 1 were applied. PCA with hierarchical clustering of max-normalized trajectories of the 1000 most abundant clonotypes was used as exploratory dynamics analysis. The CD4 or CD8 phenotype of responding clones was assigned using the separately sequenced CD4+ and CD8+ repertoires. TCRdb reanalyzed the raw reads on its own, using fastp at Q25 for trimming and MiXCR for clone calling, and kept in-frame beta chains. Rows merge per CDR3 protein into single entries with the most common DNA and genes. The V and J calls were determined by TCRdb, not by the authors. The sample records about 470,000 distinct CDR3 sequences, around a quarter of which are singletons. The leading ten clones occupy approximately 12% of the sample.

PBMCs were isolated by Ficoll-Paque density gradient centrifugation. Material: PBMCs or a T cell subset sorted from them (not recorded which). The sequence came from an adult woman who had mild COVID-19 (a few samples of this study predate the infection). The sample titles of this study are shuffled in the database, so cell type and time point are left out; the donor was told from shared clones. Rearrangement joined TRBV5-8 to TRBJ2-5; the junction holds 8 bases that match TRBD1. CDR3 sequence: CASSSYRGQETQYF. Here is the DNA: TGTGCCAGCAGCTCCTACAGGGGGCAAGAGACCCAGTACTTC.